The next 2 T cell receptor beta chains were all read from a single sample in a study of blood T cell repertoires in COVID-19. Sequencing was performed with immunoSEQ multiplex PCR; in TCRdb, only in-frame clones are kept and a portion is missing. Of 110,000 to 150,000 clones listed, more than 70% are singletons. The sequenced sample consisted of peripheral blood. The receptors derive from a woman between 45 and 60 years old with acute or convalescent COVID-19.

The rearrangement joins TRBV6-5 to TRBJ2-2; 7 nucleotides align to TRBD1. The CDR3 loop spans 14 amino acids. Per germline, CDR1 MNHEY and CDR2 SVGAGI. V shed 2 bases, J shed 7 bases, and the junction held 4 bases outside the gene matches. CDR3 DNA sequence: TGTGCCAGCAGTTACAGGGGGCCGGGCGGGGAGCTGTTTTTT. This translates into CASSYRGPGGELFF.

The chain recombines TRBV6-5 with TRBJ1-5, with TRBD1 matching over 10 bases. CDR1 and CDR2 (germline): MNHEY, SVGAGI. CDR3 length: 14 residues. V lost 8 bases, J lost 3 bases, and 4 bases stayed unmatched. CDR3: CASQGQGNNQPQHF. DNA for the CDR3: TGTGCCAGCCAGGGACAGGGGAACAATCAGCCCCAGCATTTT.